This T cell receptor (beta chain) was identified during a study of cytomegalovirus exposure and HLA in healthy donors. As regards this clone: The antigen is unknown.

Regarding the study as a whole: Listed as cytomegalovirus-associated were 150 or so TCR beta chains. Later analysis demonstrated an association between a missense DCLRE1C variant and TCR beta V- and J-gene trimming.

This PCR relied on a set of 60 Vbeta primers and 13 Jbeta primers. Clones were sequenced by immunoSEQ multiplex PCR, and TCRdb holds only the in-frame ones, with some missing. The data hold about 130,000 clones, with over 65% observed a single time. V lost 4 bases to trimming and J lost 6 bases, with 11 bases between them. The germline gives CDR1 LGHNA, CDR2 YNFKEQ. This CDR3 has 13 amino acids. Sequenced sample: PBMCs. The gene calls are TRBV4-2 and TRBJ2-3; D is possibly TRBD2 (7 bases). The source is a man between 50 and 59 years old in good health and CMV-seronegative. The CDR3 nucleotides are TGTGCCAGCAGCCTGCGGGGGCGCGATACGCAGTATTTT. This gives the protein CASSLRGRDTQYF.